Sequencing of this T cell receptor (beta chain) was carried out in a study of T cells in Graves' hyperthyroidism and ophthalmopathy. Overall study context: Prior to any treatment, at the point of initial diagnosis, peripheral blood was collected.

The length of the CDR3 is 13 residues. The V gene end was trimmed by 6 bases and the J gene end by 8 bases; junction bases not matched to a gene: 9. From RNA transcripts, TCR beta CDR3 regions were amplified. The TCR CDR3 first-round RT-PCR relied on the HTBI primer set. Using its own MiXCR run on the multiplex PCR reads, TCRdb lists one record per CDR3 protein. The sample carries approximately 600,000 distinct CDR3 sequences, around 15% recorded once. This clonotype was detected ten times or more. This TCR was recovered from a woman aged 30 to 39 with Graves' hyperthyroidism. The sequenced sample consisted of blood. The rearrangement links TRBV12-3 or TRBV12-4 to TRBJ1-2; 7 nucleotides match TRBD1. CDR3 amino acids: CASSPPQDRGYTF. CDR3 in DNA: TGTGCCAGCAGCCCGCCTCAGGACAGGGGCTACACCTTC.